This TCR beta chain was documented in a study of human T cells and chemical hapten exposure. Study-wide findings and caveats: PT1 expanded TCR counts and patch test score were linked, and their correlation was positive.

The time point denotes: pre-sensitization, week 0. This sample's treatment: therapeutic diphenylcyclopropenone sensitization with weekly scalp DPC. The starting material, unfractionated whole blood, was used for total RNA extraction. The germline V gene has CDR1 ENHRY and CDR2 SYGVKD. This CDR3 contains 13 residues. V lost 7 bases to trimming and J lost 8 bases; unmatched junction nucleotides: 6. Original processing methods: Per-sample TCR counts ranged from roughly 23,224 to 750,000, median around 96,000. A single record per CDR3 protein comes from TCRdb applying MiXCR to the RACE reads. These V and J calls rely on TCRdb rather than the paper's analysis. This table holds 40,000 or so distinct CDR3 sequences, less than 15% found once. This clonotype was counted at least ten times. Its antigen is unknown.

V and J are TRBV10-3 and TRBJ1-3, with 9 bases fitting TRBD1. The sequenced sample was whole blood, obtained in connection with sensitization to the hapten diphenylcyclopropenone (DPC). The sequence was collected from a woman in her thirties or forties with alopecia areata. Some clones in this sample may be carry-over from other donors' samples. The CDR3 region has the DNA TGTGCCATCACTCCCGGACAGGGGTACACCATATATTTT. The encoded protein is CAITPGQGYTIYF.